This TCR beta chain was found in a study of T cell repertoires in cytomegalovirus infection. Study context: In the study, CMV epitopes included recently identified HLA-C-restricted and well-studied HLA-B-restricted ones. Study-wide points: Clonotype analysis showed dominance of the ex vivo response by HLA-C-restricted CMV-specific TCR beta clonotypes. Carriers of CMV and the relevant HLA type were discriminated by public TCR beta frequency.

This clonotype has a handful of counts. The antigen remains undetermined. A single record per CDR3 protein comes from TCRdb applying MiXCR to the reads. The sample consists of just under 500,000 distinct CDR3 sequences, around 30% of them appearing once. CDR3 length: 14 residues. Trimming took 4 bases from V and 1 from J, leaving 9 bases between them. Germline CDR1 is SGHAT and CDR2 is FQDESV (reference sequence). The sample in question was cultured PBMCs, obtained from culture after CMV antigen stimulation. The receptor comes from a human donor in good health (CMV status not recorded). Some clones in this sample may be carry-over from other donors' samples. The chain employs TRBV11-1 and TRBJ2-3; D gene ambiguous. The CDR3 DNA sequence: TGTGCCAGCAGCTCAGGACCCGGCACAGATACGCAGTATTTT. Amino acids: CASSSGPGTDTQYF. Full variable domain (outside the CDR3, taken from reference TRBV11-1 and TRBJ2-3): EAEVAQSPRYKITEKSQAVAFWCDPISGHATLYWYRQILGQGPELLVQFQDESVVDDSQLPKDRFSAERLKGVDSTLKIQPAELGDSAMYLCASSSGPGTDTQYFGPGTRLTVL.